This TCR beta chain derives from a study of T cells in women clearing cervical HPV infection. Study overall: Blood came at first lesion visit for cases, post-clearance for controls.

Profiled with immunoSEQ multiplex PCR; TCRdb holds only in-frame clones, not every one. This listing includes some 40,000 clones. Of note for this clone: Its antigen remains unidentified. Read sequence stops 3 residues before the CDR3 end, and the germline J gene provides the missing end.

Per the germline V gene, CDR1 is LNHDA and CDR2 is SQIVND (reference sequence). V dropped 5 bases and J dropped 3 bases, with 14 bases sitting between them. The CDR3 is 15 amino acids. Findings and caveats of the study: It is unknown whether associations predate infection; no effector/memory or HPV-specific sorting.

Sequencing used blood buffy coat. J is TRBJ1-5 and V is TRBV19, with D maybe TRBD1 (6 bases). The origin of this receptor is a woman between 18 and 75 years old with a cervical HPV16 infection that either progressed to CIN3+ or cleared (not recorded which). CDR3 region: CASSPAGQNNQPQHF. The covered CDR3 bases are TGTGCCAGTAGTCCCGCCGGACAGAACAATCAGCCC.